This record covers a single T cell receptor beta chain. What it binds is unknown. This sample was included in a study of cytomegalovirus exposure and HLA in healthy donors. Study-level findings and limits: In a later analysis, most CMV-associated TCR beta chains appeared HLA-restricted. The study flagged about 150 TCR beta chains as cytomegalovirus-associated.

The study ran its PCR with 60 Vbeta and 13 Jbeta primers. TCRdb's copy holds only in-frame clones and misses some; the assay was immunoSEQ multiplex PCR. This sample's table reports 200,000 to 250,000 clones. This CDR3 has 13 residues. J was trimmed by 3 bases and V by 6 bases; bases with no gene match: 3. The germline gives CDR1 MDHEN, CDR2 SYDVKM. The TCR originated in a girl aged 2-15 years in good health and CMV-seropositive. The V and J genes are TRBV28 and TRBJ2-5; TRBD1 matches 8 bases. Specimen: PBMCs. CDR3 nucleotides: TGTGCCAGCAGCCGGGGACAGGAAGAGACCCAGTACTTC. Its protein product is CASSRGQEETQYF.